These 22 T cell receptor beta chains share one sample of origin, sequenced in a study of blood T cell repertoires in COVID-19. Data came from immunoSEQ multiplex PCR; TCRdb stores just in-frame clones and leaves some out. The data show roughly 480,000 clones, about 91% seen once. The sequenced material came from peripheral blood. All receptors derive from a man aged 18 to 29 with COVID-19, enrolled during active disease.

The CDR3, as DNA: TGTGCCATCAGTGAGTCGAGGGAGCAGTACTTC. Protein sequence: CAISESREQYF. The chain couples TRBV10-3 to TRBJ2-7; D call uncertain. The CDR3 is 11 residues long. Germline lookup yields CDR1 ENHRY and CDR2 SYGVKD. The germline V and J ends were trimmed by 0 bases and 7 bases, with 4 bases remaining between them.

The chain uses TRBV6-4 and TRBJ2-5; D gene unclear. Germline values: CDR1 MRHNA, CDR2 SNTAGT. The CDR3 sequence is 18 residues long. Trimming removed 0 bases at V and 4 bases at J, with 21 bases between. CDR3 bases: TGTGCCAGCAGTGACTCTAGCATCTGGCTCGCCCTTCCAGAGACCCAGTACTTC. It specifies CASSDSSIWLALPETQYF.

The chain carries TRBV4-2 and TRBJ2-2; perhaps TRBD2 as D (6 bases). The CDR3 totals 17 residues. Trimming pared 0 bases from V and 0 bases from J, leaving 11 bases between. Germline CDR1 LGHNA, CDR2 YNFKEQ. The CDR3 protein is CASSQDVAAANTGELFF. The CDR3 region has the DNA TGTGCCAGCAGCCAAGACGTAGCGGCTGCGAACACCGGGGAGCTGTTTTTT.

The chain employs TRBV5-4 and TRBJ2-3; possible D gene TRBD2, 5 bases. V lost 4 bases, J lost 0 bases, and 15 bases lay in between. This CDR3 is 16 amino acids long. The germline V gene encodes CDR1 SGHNT and CDR2 YYREEE (reference sequence). The DNA for the CDR3 is TGTGCCAGCAGCCCCGGAGGAAGCGGTAGCACAGATACGCAGTATTTT. It codes for CASSPGGSGSTDTQYF.

V gene TRBV25-1 combines with J gene TRBJ2-5, with D possibly matching TRBD1 (6 bases). V was clipped by 0 bases and J by 3 bases, with 8 bases between them. This CDR3 is built from 14 residues. Per the germline V gene, CDR1 is MGHDK and CDR2 is SYGVNS. The CDR3 DNA is TGTGCCAGCAGTGAATATAGGGACAAAGAGACCCAGTACTTC. It specifies CASSEYRDKETQYF.

The gene calls are TRBV27 and TRBJ2-1, with D perhaps matching TRBD2 (6 bases). The CDR3 contains 17 residues. V lost 7 bases, J lost 0 bases, and 19 bases lay in between. Germline V gives CDR1 MNHEY, CDR2 SMNVEV (reference sequence). This CDR3 reads CASTPYWREYSYNEQFF. CDR3 DNA: TGTGCCAGCACCCCCTATTGGAGGGAGTACTCCTACAATGAGCAGTTCTTC.

In its sample, this clone was seen once. The rearrangement uses TRBV27 and TRBJ2-2; tentatively, D is TRBD2 (5 bases). The CDR3 totals 15 residues. Germline loops: CDR1 MNHEY, CDR2 SMNVEV (reference sequence). The V gene lost 0 bases and the J gene lost 5 bases, with 10 bases spanning the gap. The CDR3 protein is CASSLSRERTGELFF. DNA of the CDR3: TGTGCCAGCAGTTTATCACGGGAAAGGACCGGGGAGCTGTTTTTT.

Concerning this clone: Distinct nucleotide sequences in the sample also encode this CDR3. V usage is TRBV7-9 and J usage is TRBJ2-2, with 7 bases that match TRBD1. CDR3 length: 13 amino acids. Looked up from germline, CDR1 is SEHNR and CDR2 is FQNEAQ (reference sequence). Trimming at V came to 5 bases and at J to 7 bases, leaving 4 bases not matched to a gene. The CDR3 protein is CASSLDRVGELFF. CDR3 sequence (DNA): TGTGCCAGCAGCCTCGACAGGGTCGGGGAGCTGTTTTTT.

This clone was seen only a few times. The chain recombines TRBV9 with TRBJ1-2; tentative D call: TRBD1 (5 bases). Germline assignment: CDR1 SGDLS and CDR2 YYNGEE. V was cut by 0 bases and J by 2 bases, with 8 bases left in between. This CDR3 contains 14 residues. CDR3 sequence: CASSVDSGNYGYTF. In nucleotides, the CDR3 is TGTGCCAGCAGCGTAGATTCAGGGAACTATGGCTACACCTTC.

The chain uses TRBV6-5 and TRBJ1-5; D might be TRBD1 (6 bases). V was cut by 6 bases and J by 2 bases, with 11 bases left in between. Germline V CDR1 and CDR2: MNHEY, SVGAGI. This CDR3 is built from 14 residues. The CDR3 DNA sequence: TGTGCCAGCAGAGACAGGTTTGGCAATCAGCCCCAGCATTTT. This encodes CASRDRFGNQPQHF.

V is TRBV9 and J is TRBJ2-5; 10 bases align to TRBD1. With V trimmed by 0 bases and J by 6 bases, 8 bases remained unmatched. The CDR3 is made up of 16 amino acids. CDR1 SGDLS and CDR2 YYNGEE come from the germline V gene. In DNA, the CDR3 is TGTGCCAGCAGCGTAGAGGGGACAGGGGTTACGAAGACCCAGTACTTC. Encoded protein: CASSVEGTGVTKTQYF.

This chain uses TRBV19 with TRBJ2-7; D is possibly TRBD1 (6 bases). Trimming removed 7 bases from V and 1 base from J, with 26 bases in between. This CDR3 contains 18 residues. The germline V gene encodes CDR1 LNHDA and CDR2 SQIVND (reference sequence). Here the CDR3 DNA reads TGTGCCAGTACCTTATCGCGCTTCGGGACATTTTCTTCCTACGAGCAGTACTTC. This sequence encodes CASTLSRFGTFSSYEQYF.

This chain connects TRBV19 to TRBJ2-2; 7 positions match TRBD1. The CDR3 runs to 16 residues. V lost 8 bases, J lost 4 bases, and 13 bases stayed unmatched. Per the germline V gene, CDR1 is LNHDA and CDR2 is SQIVND (reference sequence). The DNA of the CDR3 is TGTGCCAGTGAAACCGCGAGGGGGCGTGGCACCGGGGAGCTGTTTTTT. Its protein is CASETARGRGTGELFF.

The V gene is TRBV12-3 or TRBV12-4, the J gene TRBJ2-1, with TRBD2 as a possible D gene (6 bases). With 6 bases removed from V and 8 bases from J, the gap between germline ends came to 11 bases. CDR3 length equals 12 residues. The CDR3: CASSRLVHEQFF. CDR3 nucleotide sequence: TGTGCCAGCAGCAGACTAGTACATGAGCAGTTCTTC.

The V call is TRBV6-5, the J call TRBJ2-6; possible D gene TRBD2, 6 bases. Germline CDR1 is MNHEY and CDR2 is SVGAGI. V lost 8 bases, J lost 3 bases, and 11 bases lay in between. The CDR3 runs 14 residues. The CDR3: CASVTGVGANVLTF. The CDR3 region has the DNA TGTGCCAGCGTCACGGGGGTTGGGGCCAACGTCCTGACTTTC.

V gene TRBV5-1 combines with J gene TRBJ1-4; D is uncertain. V lost 2 bases, J lost 0 bases, and 5 bases lay in between. This CDR3 is 14 amino acids long. Germline CDR1 reads SGHRS; CDR2 reads YFSETQ. CDR3 protein: CASSFSSTNEKLFF. The CDR3 DNA reads as TGCGCCAGCAGCTTCAGTTCAACTAATGAAAAACTGTTTTTT.

As for this clone: Sequence at one end of the junction differs from germline and may be a read error. V is TRBV7-9 and J is TRBJ2-3; 7 bases align to TRBD1. CDR3 size: 12 residues. Germline V gene lookup returns CDR1 SEHNR and CDR2 FQNEAQ (reference sequence). The CDR3: CASSLGTVTQYF. Written as DNA, the CDR3 is TGTGCCAGCAGCTTGGGGACAGTTACGCAGTATTTT. Combining the CDR3 with reference TRBV7-9 and TRBJ2-3 gives the whole variable domain DTGVSQNPRHKITKRGQNVTFRCDPISEHNRLYWYRQTLGQGPEFLTYFQNEAQLEKSRLLSDRFSAERPKGSFSTLEIQRTEQGDSAMYLCASSLGTVTQYFGPGTRLTVL.

Turning to this clone: The same CDR3 also results from other DNA sequences found in this sample. V is TRBV15 and J is TRBJ2-7; D may be TRBD2 (6 bases). From germline, CDR1 is LNHNV and CDR2 YYDKDF (reference sequence). The CDR3 consists of 15 residues. Trimming pared 1 base from V and 0 bases from J, leaving 10 bases between. The CDR3 sequence: CATSRVSGSSYEQYF. The CDR3 region has the DNA TGTGCCACCAGCAGAGTTAGCGGAAGCTCCTACGAGCAGTACTTC. Full variable domain (remainder filled in from reference TRBV15 and TRBJ2-7): DAMVIQNPRYQVTQFGKPVTLSCSQTLNHNVMYWYQQKSSQAPKLLFHYYDKDFNNEADTPDNFQSRRPNTSFCFLDIRSPGLGDTAMYLCATSRVSGSSYEQYFGPGTRLTVT.

The chain couples TRBV6-4 to TRBJ1-1; 8 positions match TRBD1. The trim removed 7 bases at V and 5 bases at J, leaving 6 bases unmatched. The V gene's germline CDR1 is MRHNA and CDR2 SNTAGT. This CDR3 comprises 13 residues. The CDR3 sequence: CASTGQEGTEAFF. CDR3 sequence (DNA): TGTGCCAGCACGGGACAGGAGGGAACTGAAGCTTTCTTT.

The chain uses TRBV27 and TRBJ2-7, with 10 bases lining up with TRBD1. V trimming: 10 bases; J trimming: 4 bases; junction bases outside the gene matches: 10. The CDR3 is 14 amino acids. The V gene's germline CDR1 is MNHEY and CDR2 SMNVEV (reference sequence). CDR3 region: CATRRGTGEYEQYF. The CDR3 nucleotides read TGTGCCACCAGACGGGGGACAGGGGAGTACGAGCAGTACTTC.

This chain connects TRBV19 to TRBJ1-5; TRBD1 might be the D (6 bases). Germline CDR1 and CDR2: LNHDA and SQIVND (reference sequence). The CDR3 loop spans 16 amino acids. V shed 1 base and J shed 6 bases, with 16 bases lying between them. The CDR3 protein is CASSIGMDSMPQPQHF. For the CDR3, the DNA is TGTGCCAGTAGTATAGGCATGGACAGTATGCCTCAGCCCCAGCATTTT.

The rearrangement uses TRBV19 and TRBJ2-7, with TRBD2 as a possible D gene (5 bases). Trimming pared 1 base from V and 3 bases from J, leaving 10 bases between. The CDR3 consists of 14 residues. Per germline, CDR1 LNHDA and CDR2 SQIVND (reference sequence). For the CDR3, the DNA is TGTGCCAGTAGTATAGGGGAGAGCTTCTACGAGCAGTACTTC. Its protein product is CASSIGESFYEQYF. Together with reference TRBV19 and TRBJ2-7, the CDR3 gives the full variable domain: DGGITQSPKYLFRKEGQNVTLSCEQNLNHDAMYWYRQDPGQGLRLIYYSQIVNDFQKGDIAEGYSVSREKKESFPLTVTSAQKNPTAFYLCASSIGESFYEQYFGPGTRLTVT.